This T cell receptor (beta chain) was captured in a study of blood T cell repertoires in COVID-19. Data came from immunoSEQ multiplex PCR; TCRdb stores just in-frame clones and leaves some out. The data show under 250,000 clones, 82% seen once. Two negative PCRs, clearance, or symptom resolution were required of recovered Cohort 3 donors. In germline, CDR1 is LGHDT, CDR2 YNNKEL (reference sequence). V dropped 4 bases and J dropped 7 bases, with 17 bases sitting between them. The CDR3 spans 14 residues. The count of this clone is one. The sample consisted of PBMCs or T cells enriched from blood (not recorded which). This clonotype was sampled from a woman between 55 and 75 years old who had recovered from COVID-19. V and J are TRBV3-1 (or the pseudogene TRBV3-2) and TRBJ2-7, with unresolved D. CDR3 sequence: CASSPPESRGEQYF. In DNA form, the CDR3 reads TGTGCCAGCAGCCCCCCGGAGTCTCGCGGTGAGCAGTACTTC.